This entry is about one T cell receptor beta chain. Original processing methods: Using reference gene primer amplification, nucleated cell counts were estimated. Profiled with immunoSEQ multiplex PCR; TCRdb holds only in-frame clones, not every one. V and J calls and clone size are given by that table; D and trimming were obtained from the DNA. This sample carries about 230,000 clones, less than 85% of them seen once, and the ten largest clones take under 2%. V was shortened by 4 bases and J by 2 bases, with 20 bases between the two germline ends. This CDR3 contains 17 residues. These data are taken from a study of blood T cell repertoires in COVID-19. Across the whole study: PBMCs, B-cell-depleted T cells, or T cells provided the cDNA or gDNA that made up the material.

Enrollees, about 18 to 95 years old, lived in 24 US areas. Symptom resolution, clearance, or two negative PCRs marked the recovered donors of Cohort 3. The J gene is TRBJ1-1, the V gene TRBV23-1; TRBD1 might be the D (5 bases). TRBV23-1 counts as an open reading frame of uncertain function. The origin of this receptor is a man aged 55 to 70 who had recovered from COVID-19. The sample consisted of PBMCs or T cells enriched from blood (not recorded which). CDR3 DNA sequence: TGCGCCAGCAGTCTTTTGTCGGGGGAAAAAAGAAACACTGAAGCTTTCTTT. Its translation is CASSLLSGEKRNTEAFF.